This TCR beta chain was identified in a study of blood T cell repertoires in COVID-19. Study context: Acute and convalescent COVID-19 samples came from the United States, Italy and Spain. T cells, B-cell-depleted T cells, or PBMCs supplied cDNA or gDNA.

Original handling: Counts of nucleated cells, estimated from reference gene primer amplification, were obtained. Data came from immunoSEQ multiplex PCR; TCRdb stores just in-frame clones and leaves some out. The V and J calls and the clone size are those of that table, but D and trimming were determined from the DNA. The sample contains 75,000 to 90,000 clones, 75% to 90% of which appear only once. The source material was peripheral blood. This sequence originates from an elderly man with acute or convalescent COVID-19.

The CDR3 DNA is TGTGCCAGCAGCCTCCCAGGAAGTAATGAGCAGTTCTTC. It translates to CASSLPGSNEQFF. The chain has TRBV6-2 or TRBV6-3 and TRBJ2-1; unclear D gene. Between the trimmed V and J ends, which lost 6 bases and 7 bases, there was a span of 13 bases. From germline, CDR1 is MNHEY and CDR2 SVGEGT. This CDR3 spans 13 amino acids.